This T cell receptor beta chain appears in the sequencing data of a study of spatial heterogeneity in lung cancer. Study background: Unique TCR and UMI combinations averaged more than ten appearances each in raw reads.

Stated time point: sample taken at primary tumor resection. Whole RNA from tumor, nontumor lung or frozen PBMC was sequenced unsorted. The donors, about 78 patients with untreated early-stage non-small cell lung cancer, provided the samples. This clonotype was counted many times. Unique molecular identifiers, one per molecule, were present on every TCR cDNA molecule. TCRdb re-called the 5' RACE reads through MiXCR, storing one row per CDR3 protein. The repertoire includes roughly 49,000 distinct CDR3 sequences, roughly 7% of them detected once, and about 2.6% sits in the top ten. Trimming at V came to 4 bases and at J to 9 bases, leaving 15 bases not matched to a gene. The CDR3 consists of 18 residues. CDR1 is LGHDT, CDR2 YNNKEL, per germline (reference sequence).

The J gene is TRBJ2-1, the V gene TRBV3-1; 13 bases map to TRBD2. The sequence was obtained from a female donor with early-stage non-small cell lung cancer. The specimen comprised PBMCs, sampled at surgery. CDR3 sequence: CASSLLLAGGSVQGEQFF. As DNA, the CDR3 is TGTGCCAGCAGCCTCCTACTAGCGGGGGGGAGTGTGCAGGGTGAGCAGTTCTTC.